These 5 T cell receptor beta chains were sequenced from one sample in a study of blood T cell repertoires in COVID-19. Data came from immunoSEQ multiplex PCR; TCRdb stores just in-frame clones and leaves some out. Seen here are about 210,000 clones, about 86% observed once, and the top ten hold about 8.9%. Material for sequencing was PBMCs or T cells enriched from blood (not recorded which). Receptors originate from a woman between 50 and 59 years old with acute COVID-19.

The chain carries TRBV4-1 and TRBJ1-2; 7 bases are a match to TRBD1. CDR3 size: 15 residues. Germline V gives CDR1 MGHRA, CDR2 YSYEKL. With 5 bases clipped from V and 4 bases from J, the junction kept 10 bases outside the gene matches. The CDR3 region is CASSELPDRAYGYTF. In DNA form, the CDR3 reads TGCGCCAGCAGCGAACTCCCAGACAGGGCCTATGGCTACACCTTC.

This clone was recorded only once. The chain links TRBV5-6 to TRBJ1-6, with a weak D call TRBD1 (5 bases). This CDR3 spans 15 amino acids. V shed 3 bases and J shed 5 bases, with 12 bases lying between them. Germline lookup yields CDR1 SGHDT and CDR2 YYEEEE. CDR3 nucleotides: TGTGCCAGCAGCTGGGAAGGGGTTAATAATTCACCCCTCCACTTT. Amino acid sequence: CASSWEGVNNSPLHF.

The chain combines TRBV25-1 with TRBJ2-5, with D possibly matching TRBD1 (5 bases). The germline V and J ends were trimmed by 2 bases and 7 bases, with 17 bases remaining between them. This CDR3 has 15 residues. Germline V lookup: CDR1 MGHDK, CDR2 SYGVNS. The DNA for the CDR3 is TGTGCCAGCAGTGAACGATCAGGGTCCGGCGGGACCCAGTACTTC. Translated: CASSERSGSGGTQYF.

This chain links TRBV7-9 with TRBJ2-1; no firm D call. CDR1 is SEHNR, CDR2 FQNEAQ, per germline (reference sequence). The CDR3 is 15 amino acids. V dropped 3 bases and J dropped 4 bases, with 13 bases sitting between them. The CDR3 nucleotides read TGTGCCAGCAGCTTTGGGCAAGTGCTATACAATGAGCAGTTCTTC. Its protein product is CASSFGQVLYNEQFF.

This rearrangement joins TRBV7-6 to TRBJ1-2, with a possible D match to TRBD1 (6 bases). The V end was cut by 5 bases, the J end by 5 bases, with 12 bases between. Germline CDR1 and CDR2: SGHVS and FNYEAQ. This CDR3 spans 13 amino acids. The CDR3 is CASSPTTGYGYTF. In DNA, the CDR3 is TGTGCCAGCAGCCCTACTACAGGGTATGGCTACACCTTC.